The clone carrying this TCR beta chain occurred a few times. What it recognizes is unknown. Together with a sample-barcoded 5' primer, a J-beta primer mix was included in a second PCR lasting roughly 6 to 12 cycles. TCRdb recomputed calls from the 5' RACE reads with MiXCR, one row per CDR3 protein. The sample has about 640,000 distinct CDR3 sequences; around 31% are singletons. The authors drew 8 to 10 milliliters of peripheral blood from each donor. From germline, CDR1 is DFQATT and CDR2 SNEGSKA (reference sequence). The CDR3 is 13 residues long. V was pared by 3 bases and J by 6 bases, with 12 bases between. This sample was included in a study of blood T cells in healthy people across ages. Study conclusions and caveats: Unsorted PBMC material precluded a definitive naive versus antigen-experienced comparison. Among long-lived donors, naive CD4+ cells were more numerous and diversity higher than in aged donors. Significant beta diversity loss was already apparent by age roughly 43, declining roughly linearly.

The source material was blood. This chain links TRBV20-1 with TRBJ1-5; tentative D call: TRBD1 (6 bases). This clonotype was obtained from a woman of 80 years or more in good health. The DNA for the CDR3 is TGCAGTGCTAGGACCAGGGGTGGTCAGCCCCAGCATTTT. This translates into CSARTRGGQPQHF.